This TCR beta chain was identified during a study of T-cell memory formation after mild COVID-19. Study at large: There were largely donor-specific TCR clusters. Study-level findings and limits: Clones that contracted clustered mainly in CM and EM if CD4+ and in EMRA if CD8+. Clones shrinking from day 15 to 85 showed even CD4/CD8 mixes; later expanders tilted CD4+.

The CDR3 loop spans 14 amino acids. The V and J ends lost 6 bases and 3 bases, in that order; junction bases with no gene match: 8. Looked up from germline, CDR1 is DFQATT and CDR2 is SNEGSKA (reference sequence). With regard to this clonotype: The antigen is unknown.

TCRdb processed the 5' RACE reads anew with MiXCR; each CDR3 protein has one entry. This table has approximately 65,000 distinct CDR3 sequences, over 15% appearing once. Sequenced material: PBMCs or a T cell subset sorted from them (not recorded which). V and J are TRBV20-1 and TRBJ2-7, with 10 positions matching TRBD1. This TCR was sampled from an adult woman who had mild COVID-19 (a few samples of this study predate the infection). Cell type and time point are not known. The CDR3 protein is CSAPKGDRGYEQYF. The CDR3 DNA reads as TGCAGTGCGCCCAAGGGGGACAGGGGCTACGAGCAGTACTTC.